This T cell receptor beta chain was obtained from a study of graft-versus-host responses after intestinal transplantation. Across the study: All of the recipients had induction that used anti-thymocyte globulin, then tacrolimus and steroids for two to three years. Study-wide findings and caveats: Patients who carried graft-donor T cell macrochimerism also had high graft-versus-host to host-versus-graft clonal ratios in their allografts. GvH clones surfaced in recipient marrow, some emerging earlier in ileum or blood. Peak circulating GvH clone levels were associated with early post-transplant HvG declines.

A note on this clone: The antigen remains undetermined.

TCRdb's table, derived via immunoSEQ multiplex PCR, lists solely in-frame clones and lacks some. The data hold tens of thousands of clones, with more than 85% observed a single time. CDR3 length: 14 residues. Germline V CDR1 and CDR2: LNHDA, SQIVND (reference sequence). Trimming removed 3 bases at V and 2 bases at J, with 9 bases between. The receptor was derived from a human donor who received an intestinal transplant. Sequenced material: unstimulated CD8+ T cells sorted from spleen or lymph node cells, taken before intestinal transplant. This chain uses TRBV19 with TRBJ2-3; no firm D call. This CDR3 is CASSILGTTDTQYF. CDR3 nucleotides: TGTGCCAGTAGTATTCTGGGCACCACAGATACGCAGTATTTT.